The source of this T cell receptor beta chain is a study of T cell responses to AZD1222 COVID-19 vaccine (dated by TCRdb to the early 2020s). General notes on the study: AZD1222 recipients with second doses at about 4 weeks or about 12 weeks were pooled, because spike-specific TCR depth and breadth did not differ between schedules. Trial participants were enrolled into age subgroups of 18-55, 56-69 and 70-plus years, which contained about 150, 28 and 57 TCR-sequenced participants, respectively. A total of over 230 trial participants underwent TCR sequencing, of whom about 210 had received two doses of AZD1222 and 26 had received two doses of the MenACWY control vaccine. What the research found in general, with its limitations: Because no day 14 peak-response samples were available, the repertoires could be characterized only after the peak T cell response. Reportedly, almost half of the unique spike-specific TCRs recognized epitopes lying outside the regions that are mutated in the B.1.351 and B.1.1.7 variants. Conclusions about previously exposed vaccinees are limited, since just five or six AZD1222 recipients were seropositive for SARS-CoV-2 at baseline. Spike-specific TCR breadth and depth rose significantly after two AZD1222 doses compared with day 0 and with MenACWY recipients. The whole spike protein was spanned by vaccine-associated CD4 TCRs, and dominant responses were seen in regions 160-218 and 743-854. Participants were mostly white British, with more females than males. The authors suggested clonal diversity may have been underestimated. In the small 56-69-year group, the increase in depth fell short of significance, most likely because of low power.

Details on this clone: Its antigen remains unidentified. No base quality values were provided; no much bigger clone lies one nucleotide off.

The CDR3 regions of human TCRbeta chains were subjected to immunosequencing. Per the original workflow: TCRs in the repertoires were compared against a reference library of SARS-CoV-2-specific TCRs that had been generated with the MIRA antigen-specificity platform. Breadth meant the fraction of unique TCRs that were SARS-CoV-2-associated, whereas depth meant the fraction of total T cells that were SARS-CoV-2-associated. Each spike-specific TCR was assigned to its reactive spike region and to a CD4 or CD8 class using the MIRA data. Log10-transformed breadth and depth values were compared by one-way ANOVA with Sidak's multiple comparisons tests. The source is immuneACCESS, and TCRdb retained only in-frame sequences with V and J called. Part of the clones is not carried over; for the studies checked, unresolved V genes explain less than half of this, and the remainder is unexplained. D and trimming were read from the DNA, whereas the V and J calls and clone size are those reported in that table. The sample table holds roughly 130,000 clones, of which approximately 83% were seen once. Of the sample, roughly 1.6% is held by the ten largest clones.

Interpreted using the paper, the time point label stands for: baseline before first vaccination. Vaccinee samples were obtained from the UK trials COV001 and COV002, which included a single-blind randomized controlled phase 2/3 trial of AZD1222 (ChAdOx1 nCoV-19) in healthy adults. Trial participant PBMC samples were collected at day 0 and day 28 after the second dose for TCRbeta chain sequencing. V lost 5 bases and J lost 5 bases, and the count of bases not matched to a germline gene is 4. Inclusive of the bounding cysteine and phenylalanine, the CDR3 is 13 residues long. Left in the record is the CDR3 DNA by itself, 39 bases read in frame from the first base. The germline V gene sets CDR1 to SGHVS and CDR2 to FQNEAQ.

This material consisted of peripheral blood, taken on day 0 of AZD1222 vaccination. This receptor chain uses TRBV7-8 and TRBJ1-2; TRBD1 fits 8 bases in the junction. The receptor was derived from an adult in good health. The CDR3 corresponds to CASSPDRDYGYTF. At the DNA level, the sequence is TGTGCCAGCAGCCCGGACAGGGATTATGGCTACACCTTC.